This TCR beta chain is drawn from a study of blood T cell repertoires in COVID-19. Overall study: In each case, the material was cDNA or gDNA derived from T cells, B-cell-depleted T cells, or PBMCs.

V lost 7 bases to trimming and J lost 2 bases; unmatched junction nucleotides: 4. This CDR3 comprises 14 residues. Germline V CDR1 and CDR2: ENHRY, SYGVKD. Produced via immunoSEQ multiplex PCR; TCRdb's table is partial and in-frame only. The sample has 120,000 or so clones; 70% to 85% are singletons. The sequenced sample was peripheral blood. This chain joins TRBV10-3 and TRBJ1-1, with 10 bases that match TRBD1. The origin of this receptor is a woman between 45 and 60 years old with acute or convalescent COVID-19. The CDR3 bases are TGTGCCATCAAGGGGGACAGGGGCAACACTGAAGCTTTCTTT. As protein: CAIKGDRGNTEAFF.